Only one count was recorded for the clone carrying this T cell receptor (beta chain). The antigen is not known. The entry originates in a study of CD4 T cells in relation to SARS-CoV-2 and coronaviruses. CD4+ T cells from unexposed donors were obtained before the COVID-19 pandemic (2011-2018). Study-level results: The cross-reactivity analysis covered only spike protein, not other viral proteins.

Deep TCR-beta sequencing used DNA from uncultured naive and memory CD4+ T cells. Profiling relied on immunoSEQ multiplex PCR, and the TCRdb table lists in-frame clones only, not all of them. The data contain about 68,000 clones, 90% to 95% of them singletons. CDR3 length: 15 residues. Germline values: CDR1 MDHEN, CDR2 SYDVKM. Trimming pared 2 bases from V and 1 base from J, leaving 10 bases between. V usage is TRBV28 and J usage is TRBJ2-3; no firm D call. The TCR was taken from a human donor in good health. Sequencing used naive CD4+ T cells from PBMCs. Subset indicated: naive CD4+ T cells isolated by negative enrichment. CDR3 DNA: TGTGCCAGCAGTTTAGACGGGTGGGGCACAGATACGCAGTATTTT. This encodes CASSLDGWGTDTQYF.